A selection of T cell receptor beta chains follows, all from one sample in a study of T cells in Graves' hyperthyroidism and ophthalmopathy. TCRdb analysed the multiplex PCR reads with MiXCR anew, one entry per CDR3 protein. The repertoire includes under 200,000 distinct CDR3 sequences, 9.4% of them detected once, and about 20% sits in the top ten. The sample comprised blood. These receptors were taken from a young woman with Graves' hyperthyroidism that later progressed to Graves' ophthalmopathy. Each CDR3 is given with its conserved first and last residue. Each record gives: J gene, clone size, D gene, V gene, CDR3 DNA, CDR3 protein. The D gene is left open where the match is weak. Size values are once, few and many counts, or a class for expanded clones, and some rows have none.

TRBJ1-1,many,NA,TRBV20-1,TGCAGTGTCAAGGAGAACACTGAAGCTTTCTTT,CSVKENTEAFF
TRBJ1-4,many,TRBD1,TRBV5-1,TGCGCCAGCAGCTCAAGGACAGGGCGCGAAAAACTGTTTTTT,CASSSRTGREKLFF
TRBJ1-1,many,NA,TRBV20-1,TGCAGTGCTCCTGGTTTTGTGGTACGCACTGAAGCTTTCTTT,CSAPGFVVRTEAFF
TRBJ1-6,NA,NA,TRBV9,TGTGCCAGCAGCGTAGGTTGGGGGCTTGGATCACCCCTCCACTTT,CASSVGWGLGSPLHF
TRBJ2-5,many,TRBD2,TRBV6-5,TGTGCCAGCAGTTACTCCGCGGGAGGGTCGGTAGAGACCCAGTACTTC,CASSYSAGGSVETQYF
TRBJ2-2,many,TRBD1,TRBV6-1,TGTGCCAGCAGATACAGGGGTTTCGACACCGGGGAGCTGTTTTTT,CASRYRGFDTGELFF
TRBJ2-5,many,NA,TRBV10-2,TGCGCCAGCAGCCCGACAGCGGAGACCCAGTACTTC,CASSPTAETQYF
TRBJ1-6,many,TRBD1,TRBV18,TGTGCCAGCTCACCACCGGGACAGCGATTCCTCCACTTT,CASSPPGQRFLHF
TRBJ2-1,many,NA,TRBV11-2,TGTGCCAGCAGCTCCCAGGGAAATGAGCAGTTCTTC,CASSSQGNEQFF
TRBJ2-1,many,TRBD1,TRBV27,TGTGCCAGCAGTCCCCGGGACAGGGGGAAGCAGTTCTTC,CASSPRDRGKQFF
TRBJ1-3,many,NA,TRBV29-1,TGCAGCGTTGTAGGGGGGGACTCTGGAAACACCATATATTTT,CSVVGGDSGNTIYF
TRBJ1-2,many,TRBD1,TRBV20-1,TGCAGTGCTAGTCAGGGGACAGCGGGTGGCTACACCTTC,CSASQGTAGGYTF
TRBJ2-1,NA,TRBD2,TRBV5-6,TGTGCCAGCAGCCGATCGGGACTAGCGGGAGGAAATGAGCAGTTCTTC,CASSRSGLAGGNEQFF
TRBJ2-7,few,TRBD2,TRBV29-1,TGCAGCGTTGAAGGCGTTAGCGGGAGTTACGAGCAGTACTTC,CSVEGVSGSYEQYF
TRBJ2-2,many,NA,TRBV12-3/TRBV12-4,TGTGCCAGCAGTTTCTCTGGGGGCGACACCGGGGAGCTGTTTTTT,CASSFSGGDTGELFF
TRBJ2-4,NA,TRBD1,TRBV6-2/TRBV6-3,TGTGCCAGCTGTTTACGGGTTGGGACAGCTAACGGCATTCAGTACTTC,CASCLRVGTANGIQYF
TRBJ1-4,many,TRBD1,TRBV28,TGTGCCAGCATCCCCGACAGGGAGATTACAACTAATGAAAAACTGTTTTTT,CASIPDREITTNEKLFF
TRBJ2-7,many,TRBD1,TRBV27,TGTGCCAGCAGTTCCTTGGACAGGGGGCGGGTCTACGAGCAGTACTTC,CASSSLDRGRVYEQYF
TRBJ2-1,many,TRBD1,TRBV20-1,TGCAGTGGCGGGACAGGGGGTTTCTCCTACAATGAGCAGTTCTTC,CSGGTGGFSYNEQFF
TRBJ1-1,many,NA,TRBV3-1,TGTGCCAGCAGCCAAGGGAATCGGCGCATATCCTTTATGAACACTGAAGCTTTCTTT,CASSQGNRRISFMNTEAFF
TRBJ2-2,many,NA,TRBV12-3/TRBV12-4,TGTGCCAGCAAGGAGATCCCGAACACCGGGGAGCTGTTTTTT,CASKEIPNTGELFF
TRBJ2-2,many,NA,TRBV7-6,TGTGCCAGCAGCAAAAACGGTATCAAAGGGGAGCTGTTTTTT,CASSKNGIKGELFF
TRBJ2-3,many,TRBD1,TRBV20-1,TGCAGTGCTGAAACAGGGGCTAGCACAGATACGCAGTATTTT,CSAETGASTDTQYF
TRBJ2-1,many,TRBD1,TRBV19,TGTGCCAGTAGTATAGAGGGACAGGGTGATGAGCAGTTCTTC,CASSIEGQGDEQFF
TRBJ1-2,many,NA,TRBV29-1,TGCAGCGTTGGGGTAGGGTTGAATAAGGCGGGGACCTTC,CSVGVGLNKAGTF
TRBJ2-3,many,NA,TRBV19,TGTGCCAGTAGTATAGACGGGACGACGATTACGCAGTATTTT,CASSIDGTTITQYF
TRBJ1-5,many,TRBD1,TRBV2,TGTGCCAGCAATGGACAGGGGGCCGACAATCAGCCCCAGCATTTT,CASNGQGADNQPQHF
TRBJ1-1,many,NA,TRBV6-1,TGTGCCAGCAGTAGGAGAACTGAAGCTTTCTTT,CASSRRTEAFF
TRBJ2-3,NA,NA,TRBV6-1,TGTGCCAGCGGGCCCCTAGAGACAGATACGCAGTATTTT,CASGPLETDTQYF
TRBJ2-1,many,NA,TRBV7-6,TGTGCCAGCAGTTCCCACCAGGGCCCCCAGGACAATGAGCAGTTCTTC,CASSSHQGPQDNEQFF
TRBJ2-2,few,TRBD2,TRBV25-1,TGTGCCAGCAGTGAGCTGACGAGCGGGGTGAACACCGGGGAGCTGTTTTTT,CASSELTSGVNTGELFF
TRBJ1-2,few,NA,TRBV5-4,TGTGCCAGCAGCCCTAGGACGGGGAACGCTAACTATGGCTACACCTTC,CASSPRTGNANYGYTF
TRBJ2-2,NA,NA,TRBV4-1,TGCGCCAGCAGCCAAGTGGGGGGCGGGGAGCTGTTTTTT,CASSQVGGGELFF
TRBJ1-5,few,NA,TRBV9,TGTGCCAGCAGCGTATGGGGGGCTGATCAGCCCCAGCATTTT,CASSVWGADQPQHF
TRBJ2-7,NA,TRBD2,TRBV18,TGTGCCAGCTCACCCAGACTAGCGGGAGGGCCGAGCGAGCAGTACTTC,CASSPRLAGGPSEQYF
TRBJ2-3,few,NA,TRBV10-1,TGCGCCAGCGGACGGGACGCCGCAGATACGCAGTATTTT,CASGRDAADTQYF